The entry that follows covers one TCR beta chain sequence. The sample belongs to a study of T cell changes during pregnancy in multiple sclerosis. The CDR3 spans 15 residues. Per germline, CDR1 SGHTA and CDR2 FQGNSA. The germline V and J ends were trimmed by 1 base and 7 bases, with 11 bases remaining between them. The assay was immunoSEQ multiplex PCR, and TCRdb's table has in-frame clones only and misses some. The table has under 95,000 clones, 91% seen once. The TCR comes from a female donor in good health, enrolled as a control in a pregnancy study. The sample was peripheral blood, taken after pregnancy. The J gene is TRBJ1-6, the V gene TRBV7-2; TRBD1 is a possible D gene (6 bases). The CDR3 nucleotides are TGTGCCAGCAGCTTAGAGGGACAACTGAATTCACCCCTCCACTTT. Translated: CASSLEGQLNSPLHF.